These T cell receptor beta chains were read from a single sample in a study of T cells in Graves' hyperthyroidism and ophthalmopathy. A single record per CDR3 protein comes from TCRdb applying MiXCR to the multiplex PCR reads. The top ten hold roughly 3% of the sample, which has hundreds of thousands of distinct CDR3 sequences, about a sixth seen once. The specimen sequenced was blood. These receptors were collected from a woman in her forties with Graves' ophthalmopathy. The CDR3 runs from the conserved cysteine through the conserved F or W. Each record gives: J gene, D gene, clone size, V gene, CDR3 protein, CDR3 DNA. A D gene is named only where the DNA matches it firmly. Expanded clones get a size class; other rows say once, few or many, or leave the size out.

TRBJ2-2 | TRBD2 | many | TRBV6-1 | CASSLGLAVAANTGELFF | TGTGCCAGCAGTTTGGGACTAGCGGTCGCCGCGAACACCGGGGAGCTGTTTTTT
TRBJ2-6 | - | - | TRBV2 | CASNKNSGANVLTF | TGTGCCAGCAATAAGAACTCTGGGGCCAACGTCCTGACTTTC
TRBJ2-2 | - | few | TRBV5-1 | CASSLARQNTGELFF | TGCGCCAGCAGCTTGGCCAGGCAGAACACCGGGGAGCTGTTTTTT
TRBJ1-2 | TRBD1 | - | TRBV7-6 | CASSAGTDANYGYTF | TGTGCCAGCAGCGCCGGGACAGACGCTAACTATGGCTACACCTTC
TRBJ1-1 | - | - | TRBV7-9 | CATSFGRDTEAFF | TGTGCCACCAGCTTCGGACGGGACACTGAAGCTTTCTTT
TRBJ1-1 | - | many | TRBV7-8 | CASSLSLMNTEAFF | TGTGCCAGCAGCTTGAGCCTCATGAACACTGAAGCTTTCTTT
TRBJ2-1 | TRBD2 | few | TRBV20-1 | CSAIAGGQSYNEQFF | TGCAGTGCTATAGCGGGGGGGCAATCCTACAATGAGCAGTTCTTC
TRBJ2-3 | - | - | TRBV7-9 | CASDNLDTQYF | TGTGCCAGCGATAATTTGGATACGCAGTATTTT
TRBJ1-4 | - | few | TRBV29-1 | CSANGPNEKLFF | TGCAGCGCTAACGGCCCTAATGAAAAACTGTTTTTT
TRBJ2-7 | - | few | TRBV3-1 | CASSQRRDPTYEQYF | TGTGCCAGCAGCCAACGCCGGGACCCTACCTACGAGCAGTACTTC
TRBJ2-1 | - | - | TRBV12-3/TRBV12-4 | CASRGGGQEGGLYNEQFF | TGTGCCAGCAGAGGGGGGGGACAGGAGGGGGGACTTTACAATGAGCAGTTCTTC
TRBJ1-2 | TRBD1 | - | TRBV7-2 | CASSLGTGTGWDGYTF | TGTGCCAGCAGCTTAGGTACTGGGACAGGGTGGGATGGCTACACCTTC
TRBJ1-2 | - | many | TRBV28 | CASSFAGIGNGYTF | TGTGCCAGCAGTTTCGCGGGAATAGGAAATGGCTACACCTTC
TRBJ1-5 | - | few | TRBV20-1 | CSARLTGIGNQPQHF | TGCAGTGCTAGACTTACAGGGATAGGCAATCAGCCCCAGCATTTT
TRBJ2-1 | - | few | TRBV11-3 | CASSSDSPYNEQFF | TGTGCCAGCAGCTCGGACAGTCCCTACAATGAGCAGTTCTTC
TRBJ2-5 | - | many | TRBV18 | CACGLGQETQYF | TGTGCCTGCGGCTTGGGCCAAGAGACCCAGTACTTC
TRBJ2-7 | - | few | TRBV28 | CASSLSQSYEQYF | TGTGCCAGCAGTTTGAGCCAATCCTACGAGCAGTACTTC
TRBJ2-4 | TRBD1 | many | TRBV18 | CASSPGTAIGIQYF | TGTGCCAGCTCACCAGGGACAGCGATCGGCATTCAGTACTTC
TRBJ1-5 | - | many | TRBV27 | CASRSGHFSNQPQHF | TGTGCCAGCAGATCGGGACATTTTAGCAATCAGCCCCAGCATTTT
TRBJ2-7 | TRBD2 | few | TRBV19 | CASNDRYSGTLEQYF | TGTGCCAGTAACGATAGGTATAGCGGGACCCTCGAGCAGTACTTC
TRBJ2-1 | TRBD2 | many | TRBV5-1 | CASILFAGGGEQFF | TGCGCCAGCATCCTGTTTGCGGGGGGCGGTGAGCAGTTCTTC
TRBJ2-7 | - | many | TRBV28 | CASSPLGTYSYEQYF | TGTGCCAGCAGTCCCCTAGGGACTTACTCCTACGAGCAGTACTTC